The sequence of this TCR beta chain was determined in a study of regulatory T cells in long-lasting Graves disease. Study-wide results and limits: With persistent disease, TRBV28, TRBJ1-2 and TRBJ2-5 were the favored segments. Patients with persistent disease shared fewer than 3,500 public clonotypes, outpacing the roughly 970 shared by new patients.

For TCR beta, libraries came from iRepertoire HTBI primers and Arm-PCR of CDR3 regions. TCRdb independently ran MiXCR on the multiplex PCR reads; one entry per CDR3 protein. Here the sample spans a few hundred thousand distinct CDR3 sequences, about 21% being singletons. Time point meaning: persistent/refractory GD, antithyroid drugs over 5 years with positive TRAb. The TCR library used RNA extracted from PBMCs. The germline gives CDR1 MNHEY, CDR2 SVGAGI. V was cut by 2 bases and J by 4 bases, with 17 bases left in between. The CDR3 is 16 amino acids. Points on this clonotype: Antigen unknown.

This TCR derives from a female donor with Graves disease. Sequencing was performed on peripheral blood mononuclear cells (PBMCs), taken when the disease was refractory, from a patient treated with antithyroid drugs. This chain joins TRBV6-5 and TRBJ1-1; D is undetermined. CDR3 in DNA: TGTGCCAGCAGTTACCCGTCAGAGGGAGTGGGCACTGAAGCTTTCTTT. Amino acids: CASSYPSEGVGTEAFF.